The 21 T cell receptor beta chains below were found in one sample sequenced in a study of early T cells in non-severe SARS-CoV-2 infection. TCRdb called the 5' RACE reads again in MiXCR, with one record for every CDR3 protein. The data contain some 82,000 distinct CDR3 sequences, around 10% of them seen just once; the ten biggest clones take up under 3%. The specimen sequenced was whole blood. The origin of the receptors is an adult who was a healthcare worker with PCR-confirmed SARS-CoV-2 infection or an uninfected control (not recorded which).

This clonotype came up many times. This chain uses TRBV7-8 with TRBJ2-1; TRBD1 is a possible D gene (6 bases). CDR1 and CDR2 from the germline V gene are SGHVS and FQNEAQ. This CDR3 contains 15 residues. Trimming took off 5 bases at V and 0 bases at J, with 11 bases between the two ends. CDR3 amino acids: CASSPRGSSYNEQFF. Written as DNA, the CDR3 is TGTGCCAGCAGCCCGAGGGGGAGCTCCTACAATGAGCAGTTCTTC.

At least ten counts were recorded for this clonotype. This rearrangement joins TRBV27 to TRBJ2-1; 12 bases line up with TRBD2. The germline CDR1 and CDR2 sequences are MNHEY and SMNVEV (reference sequence). The V segment lost 5 bases and the J segment 7 bases; nucleotides outside the gene matches: 9. This CDR3 is 16 amino acids long. The chain's CDR3 is CASSPRSSGGANEQFF. DNA of the CDR3: TGTGCCAGCAGTCCGAGGTCTAGCGGGGGGGCAAATGAGCAGTTCTTC.

This chain connects TRBV10-1 to TRBJ2-7; tentative D call: TRBD1 (6 bases). The germline V gene encodes CDR1 WNHNN and CDR2 SYGVQD (reference sequence). V was trimmed by 0 bases and J by 2 bases, leaving 8 bases between them. This CDR3 region has 14 residues. CDR3 bases: TGCGCCAGCAGTGAGTCAAACAGGGCCTACGAGCAGTACTTC. It is translated as CASSESNRAYEQYF.

The V and J genes are TRBV5-1 and TRBJ1-1; D perhaps matches TRBD1 (5 bases). V was pared by 3 bases and J by 5 bases, with 14 bases between. Germline lookup yields CDR1 SGHRS and CDR2 YFSETQ. The CDR3 covers 14 residues. The CDR3 reads CASSSGDGGTEAFF. For the CDR3, the DNA is TGCGCCAGCAGCTCCGGTGACGGGGGGACTGAAGCTTTCTTT.

This clonotype was detected ten times or more. The rearrangement joins TRBV5-1 to TRBJ1-4; a possible D gene is TRBD1 (5 bases). Germline assignment: CDR1 SGHRS and CDR2 YFSETQ. This CDR3 has 14 residues. V was cut by 0 bases and J by 5 bases, with 8 bases left in between. CDR3 bases: TGCGCCAGCAGCTTGGGGGACCGAAATGAAAAACTGTTTTTT. Amino acids: CASSLGDRNEKLFF.

This clonotype has more than one count but fewer than ten. The chain carries TRBV29-1 and TRBJ2-7; either TRBD1 or TRBD2 may fit D (5 bases each). This CDR3 is 13 amino acids long. The V gene lost 7 bases and the J gene lost 4 bases, with 17 bases spanning the gap. Germline lookup yields CDR1 SQVTM and CDR2 ANQGSEA. CDR3 coding DNA: TGCAGCGCCACACCCGGGACCCTTTACGAGCAGTACTTC. Amino acid sequence: CSATPGTLYEQYF.

This clonotype was counted a few times. This rearrangement joins TRBV30 to TRBJ1-1; D is uncertain. The germline CDR1 and CDR2 sequences are GTSNPN and SVGIG (reference sequence). Trimming removed 1 base from V and 1 base from J, with 7 bases in between. This CDR3 has 13 amino acids. CDR3 region: CAWSAQTNTEAFF. For the CDR3, the DNA is TGTGCCTGGAGTGCTCAGACGAACACTGAAGCTTTCTTT.

The chain couples TRBV20-1 to TRBJ2-1; weak D call: TRBD1 (6 bases). The V gene's germline CDR1 is DFQATT and CDR2 SNEGSKA (reference sequence). V dropped 3 bases and J dropped 5 bases, with 8 bases sitting between them. CDR3 length: 12 amino acids. DNA for the CDR3: TGCAGTGCTAGGAGGGGGAACAATGAGCAGTTCTTC. Translation: CSARRGNNEQFF.

This chain uses TRBV7-9 with TRBJ1-4; 9 nucleotides align to TRBD1. The length of the CDR3 is 16 residues. With 5 bases clipped from V and 3 bases from J, the junction kept 7 bases outside the gene matches. Germline V lookup: CDR1 SEHNR, CDR2 FQNEAQ (reference sequence). Here the CDR3 DNA reads TGTGCCAGCAGCGATGGACAGGGGAACCCTAATGAAAAACTGTTTTTT. Protein: CASSDGQGNPNEKLFF.

The chain couples TRBV7-2 to TRBJ2-1; D uncertain. Per germline, CDR1 SGHTA and CDR2 FQGNSA. The CDR3 contains 15 residues. V lost 1 base and J 7 bases, leaving 14 bases between the germline ends. The CDR3 loop is CASSLGGGNRNEQFF. As DNA, the CDR3 is TGTGCCAGCAGCTTAGGAGGCGGTAATAGGAATGAGCAGTTCTTC.

V is TRBV28 and J is TRBJ2-3; tentatively, D is TRBD2 (7 bases). The CDR3 is made up of 15 amino acids. V lost 4 bases and J lost 4, with 15 bases in between. Germline V gene data show CDR1 as MDHEN and CDR2 as SYDVKM. The CDR3 loop is CASSSPGGAADTQYF. The CDR3 nucleotides are TGTGCCAGCAGTTCCCCGGGGGGCGCGGCAGATACGCAGTATTTT.

This clonotype occurred a few times. The gene calls are TRBV24-1 and TRBJ2-5, with D unresolved. Trimming stripped 6 bases from V and 2 bases from J, with 6 bases between. The CDR3 is made up of 12 amino acids. Germline V gene sequence: CDR1 KGHDR, CDR2 SFDVKD. As DNA, the CDR3 is TGTGCCACCAGTTTCGGGCAAGAGACCCAGTACTTC. Translated: CATSFGQETQYF.

This clonotype was counted at least ten times. This rearrangement joins TRBV12-3 or TRBV12-4 to TRBJ1-5; no clear D. The CDR3 is 15 residues long. V lost 3 bases and J 0 bases, leaving 9 bases between the germline ends. CDR3 DNA sequence: TGTGCCAGCAGTTTGATGGGAGGTAGCAATCAGCCCCAGCATTTT. It encodes CASSLMGGSNQPQHF.

J is TRBJ1-1 and V is TRBV12-3 or TRBV12-4; TRBD1 matches 7 bases. This CDR3 is 15 amino acids long. Trimming took 5 bases from V and 1 from J; bases not matched to a gene: 7. CDR3 sequence (DNA): TGTGCCAGCAGTCCCCGGACAGGCCCGAACACTGAAGCTTTCTTT. Translation: CASSPRTGPNTEAFF.

This clonotype was seen repeatedly, ten times or more. The chain joins TRBV20-1 to TRBJ2-3; 14 bases fit TRBD2. Germline values: CDR1 DFQATT, CDR2 SNEGSKA (reference sequence). This CDR3 spans 16 amino acids. With V trimmed by 3 bases and J by 5 bases, 7 bases remained unmatched. The CDR3 here is CSASSTSGGAVDTQYF. Written as DNA, the CDR3 is TGCAGTGCTAGCTCGACTAGCGGGGGGGCTGTAGATACGCAGTATTTT.

This clonotype showed up many times. The chain has TRBV4-1 and TRBJ2-4, with D possibly matching TRBD1 (6 bases). This CDR3 is 19 amino acids long. The V end was cut by 4 bases, the J end by 0 bases, with 22 bases between. CDR1 is MGHRA and CDR2 is YSYEKL in the germline V gene. CDR3 in amino acids: CASSPRTENTALAKNIQYF. The CDR3 nucleotides are TGCGCCAGCAGCCCTCGGACAGAGAATACAGCCCTAGCCAAAAACATTCAGTACTTC.

This clonotype was observed a few times. The CDR3 loop reads CASSLARGTQYNEQFF. The CDR3 DNA reads as TGTGCCAGCAGCTTAGCGCGCGGGACTCAATACAATGAGCAGTTCTTC. The V gene is TRBV7-6, the J gene TRBJ2-1, with D tentatively TRBD2 (6 bases). The germline V and J ends were trimmed by 0 bases and 4 bases, with 13 bases remaining between them. This CDR3 region has 16 residues. CDR1 SGHVS and CDR2 FNYEAQ come from the germline V gene.

This clonotype was detected only a few times. The genes are TRBV7-2 and TRBJ2-7; 8 bases align to TRBD2. CDR1 is SGHTA, CDR2 FQGNSA, per germline. V lost 2 bases to trimming and J lost 0 bases; unmatched junction nucleotides: 3. The CDR3 runs to 15 residues. The CDR3 coding sequence is TGTGCCAGCAGCTTATCCGGGACTAGCTCCTACGAGCAGTACTTC. This sequence encodes CASSLSGTSSYEQYF.

This rearrangement joins TRBV3-2 to TRBJ1-6; the D call in the table, TRBD1, was not verified against the DNA. TRBV3-2 is an annotated pseudogene. The CDR3 is 17 amino acids. CDR3 sequence: CASSQGPRQANNSPLHF. CDR3 DNA: TGTGCCAGCAGCCAAGGACCCCGACAGGCGAATAATTCACCCCTCCACTTT.

This clonotype was counted only a few times. The chain employs TRBV2 and TRBJ1-2; 7 nucleotides agree with TRBD1. The CDR3 has 15 amino acids. V trimming: 7 bases; J trimming: 4 bases; junction bases outside the gene matches: 12. Germline CDR1 reads SNHLY; CDR2 reads FYNNEI. The CDR3 region is CASKSVPAGGYGYTF. For the CDR3, the DNA is TGTGCCAGCAAGTCGGTCCCTGCAGGGGGCTATGGCTACACCTTC.

The chain uses TRBV20-1 and TRBJ2-3; D call uncertain. Germline loops: CDR1 DFQATT, CDR2 SNEGSKA (reference sequence). The V end was cut by 8 bases, the J end by 1 base, with 13 bases between. The CDR3 runs 13 residues. CDR3 nucleotide sequence: TGCAGTACCTGGCCCGAGGGCACAGATACGCAGTATTTT. Its protein is CSTWPEGTDTQYF.